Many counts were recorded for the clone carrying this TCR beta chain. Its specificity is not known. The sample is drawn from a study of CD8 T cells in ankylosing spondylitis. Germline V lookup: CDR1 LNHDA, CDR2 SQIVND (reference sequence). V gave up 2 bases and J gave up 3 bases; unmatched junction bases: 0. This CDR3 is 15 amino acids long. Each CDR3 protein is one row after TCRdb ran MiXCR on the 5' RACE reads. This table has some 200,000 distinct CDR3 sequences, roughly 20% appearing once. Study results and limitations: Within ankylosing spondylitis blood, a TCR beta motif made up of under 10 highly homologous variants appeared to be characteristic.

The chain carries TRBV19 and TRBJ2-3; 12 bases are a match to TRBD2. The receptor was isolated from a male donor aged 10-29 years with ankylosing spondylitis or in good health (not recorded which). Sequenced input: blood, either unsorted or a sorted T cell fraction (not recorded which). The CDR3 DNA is TGTGCCAGTAGTATAACTAGCGGGAGGACAGATACGCAGTATTTT. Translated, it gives CASSITSGRTDTQYF.